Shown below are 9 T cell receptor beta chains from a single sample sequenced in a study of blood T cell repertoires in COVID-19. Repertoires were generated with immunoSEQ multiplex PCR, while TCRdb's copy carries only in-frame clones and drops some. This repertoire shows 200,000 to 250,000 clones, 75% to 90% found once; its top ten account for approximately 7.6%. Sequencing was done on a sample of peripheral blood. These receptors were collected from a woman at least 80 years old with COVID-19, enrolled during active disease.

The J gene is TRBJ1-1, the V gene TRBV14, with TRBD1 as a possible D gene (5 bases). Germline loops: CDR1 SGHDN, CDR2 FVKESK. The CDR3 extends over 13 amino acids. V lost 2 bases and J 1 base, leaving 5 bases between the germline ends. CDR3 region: CASSQQGNTEAFF. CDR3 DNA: TGTGCCAGCAGCCAACAGGGGAACACTGAAGCTTTCTTT.

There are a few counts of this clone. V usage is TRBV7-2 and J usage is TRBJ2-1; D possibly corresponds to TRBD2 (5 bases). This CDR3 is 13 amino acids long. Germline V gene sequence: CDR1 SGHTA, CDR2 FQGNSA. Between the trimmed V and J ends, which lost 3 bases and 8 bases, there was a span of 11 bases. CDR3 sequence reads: CASSLMRVDEQFF. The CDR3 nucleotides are TGTGCCAGCAGCTTGATGAGGGTTGATGAGCAGTTCTTC.

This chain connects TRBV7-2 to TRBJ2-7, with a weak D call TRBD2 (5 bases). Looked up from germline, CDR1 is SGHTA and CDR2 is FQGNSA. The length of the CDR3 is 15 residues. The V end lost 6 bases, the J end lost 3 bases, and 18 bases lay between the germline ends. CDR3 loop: CASRPYSAAGYEQYF. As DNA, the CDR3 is TGTGCCAGCAGGCCTTACTCGGCCGCGGGCTACGAGCAGTACTTC. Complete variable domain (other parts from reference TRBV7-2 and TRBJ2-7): GAGVSQSPSNKVTEKGKDVELRCDPISGHTALYWYRQSLGQGLEFLIYFQGNSAPDKSGLPSDRFSAERTGGSVSTLTIQRTQQEDSAVYLCASRPYSAAGYEQYFGPGTRLTVT.

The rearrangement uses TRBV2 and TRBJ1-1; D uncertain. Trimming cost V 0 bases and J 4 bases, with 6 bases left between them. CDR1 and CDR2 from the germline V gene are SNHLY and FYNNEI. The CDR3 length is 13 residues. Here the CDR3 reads CASSEARGTEAFF. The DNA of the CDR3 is TGTGCCAGCAGTGAAGCGCGAGGCACTGAAGCTTTCTTT.

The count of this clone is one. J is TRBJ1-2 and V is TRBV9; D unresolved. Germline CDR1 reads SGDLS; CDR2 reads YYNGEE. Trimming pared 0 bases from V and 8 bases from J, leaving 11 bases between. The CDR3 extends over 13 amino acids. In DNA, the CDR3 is TGTGCCAGCAGCGTAGTATCAAATCGGGGCTACACCTTC. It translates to CASSVVSNRGYTF.

The CDR3 sequence: CASRSTSGFSYEQYF. The CDR3 region has the DNA TGTGCCAGCCGGTCGACTAGCGGGTTCTCCTACGAGCAGTACTTC. The V gene is TRBV28, the J gene TRBJ2-7; 10 bases match TRBD2. Germline assignment: CDR1 MDHEN and CDR2 SYDVKM. The CDR3 loop spans 15 amino acids. The V segment lost 8 bases and the J segment 0 bases; nucleotides outside the gene matches: 7. Supplemented by reference TRBV28 and TRBJ2-7, the full variable domain reads DVKVTQSSRYLVKRTGEKVFLECVQDMDHENMFWYRQDPGLGLRLIYFSYDVKMKEKGDIPEGYSVSREKKERFSLILESASTNQTSMYLCASRSTSGFSYEQYFGPGTRLTVT.

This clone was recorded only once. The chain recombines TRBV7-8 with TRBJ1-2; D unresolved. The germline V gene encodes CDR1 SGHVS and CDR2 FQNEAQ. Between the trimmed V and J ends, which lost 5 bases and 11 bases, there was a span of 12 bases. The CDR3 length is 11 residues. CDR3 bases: TGTGCCAGCAGCCCCGGGTGGGAGTACACCTTC. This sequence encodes CASSPGWEYTF.

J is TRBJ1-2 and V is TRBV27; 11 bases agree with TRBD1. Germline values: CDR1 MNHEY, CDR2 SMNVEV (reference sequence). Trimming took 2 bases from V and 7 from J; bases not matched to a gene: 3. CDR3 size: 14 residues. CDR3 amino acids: CASSLGQGAGGYTF. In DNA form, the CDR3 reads TGTGCCAGCAGTTTAGGACAGGGGGCAGGTGGCTACACCTTC.

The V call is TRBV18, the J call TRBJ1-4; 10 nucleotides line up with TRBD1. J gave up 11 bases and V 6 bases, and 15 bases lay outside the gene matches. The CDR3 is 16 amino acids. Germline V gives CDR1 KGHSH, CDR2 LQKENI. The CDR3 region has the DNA TGTGCCAGCTCTCCTACCCCGGGACAGGGGCCGAGGAAACTGTTTTTT. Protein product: CASSPTPGQGPRKLFF.